Listed below are T cell receptor beta chains from one sample, sequenced in a study of blood T cell repertoires in COVID-19. Clones were sequenced by immunoSEQ multiplex PCR, and TCRdb holds only the in-frame ones, with some missing. The repertoire holds 100,000 to 150,000 clones, with approximately 89% as singletons. The sequencing input was peripheral blood. These receptors were collected from a man in his fifties with acute or convalescent COVID-19. The CDR3 runs from the conserved cysteine through the conserved F or W. Fields, in order: D gene, V gene, clone size, J gene, CDR3 DNA, CDR3 protein. The D gene is left open where the match is weak. Clone size is stated in some rows and not others, as once, few, many or a class when expanded.

>.|TRBV25-1|few|TRBJ2-5
TGTGCCAGCAGTGACCTCTTGAGGGGGATGGGGGAGACCCAGTACTTC
CASSDLLRGMGETQYF
>TRBD1|TRBV5-1|.|TRBJ2-1
TGCGCCAGCAGCTTGCGGGACAGGTTGATCAATGAGCAGTTCTTC
CASSLRDRLINEQFF
>.|TRBV7-2|.|TRBJ1-1
TGTGCCAGCAGCTTAGCGGGAGTGAACACTGAAGCTTTCTTT
CASSLAGVNTEAFF
>.|TRBV27|once|TRBJ1-1
TGTGCCAGCAGTCAGGCGGGGGGCATCACTGAAGCTTTCTTT
CASSQAGGITEAFF
>TRBD2|TRBV15|few|TRBJ2-7
TGTGCCACCAGCAGAGATAAGCTAGCGGGATCCTACGAGCAGTACTTC
CATSRDKLAGSYEQYF
>TRBD1|TRBV18|.|TRBJ2-6
TGTGCCAGCCAGGGGGTCGGGACTGGGGCCAACGTCCTGACTTTC
CASQGVGTGANVLTF
>TRBD1|TRBV5-4|once|TRBJ1-4
TGTGCCAGCAGCTCGGCCGGGACAGGAAACGAAAAACTGTTTTTT
CASSSAGTGNEKLFF
>.|TRBV6-6|.|TRBJ1-2
TGTGCCAGCAGACCCATCCCGGGGGTCGGCTACACCTTC
CASRPIPGVGYTF
>.|TRBV18|.|TRBJ2-7
TGTGCCAGCTCACTATCTTTAGTTGGCGAGCAGTACTTC
CASSLSLVGEQYF
>TRBD2|TRBV18|.|TRBJ2-3
TGTGCCAGCTCACCAAGTGGCGGGGGACGCACAGATACGCAGTATTTT
CASSPSGGGRTDTQYF
>.|TRBV6-5|.|TRBJ1-1
TGTGCCAGCAGCTCCGGCGGTGGCAGTGAAGCTTTCTTT
CASSSGGGSEAFF
>TRBD2|TRBV9|.|TRBJ2-1
TGTGCCAGCAGCGCTAGCGGAAGCTCCTACAATGAGCAGTTCTTC
CASSASGSSYNEQFF
>.|TRBV15|once|TRBJ1-3
TGTGCCACCAGCAGAGATAGGGGTTCTGGAAACACCATATATTTT
CATSRDRGSGNTIYF
>.|TRBV11-2|.|TRBJ2-1
TGTGCCAGCAGCTTAGGTTATCAGGGATCTTATGAGCAGTTCTTC
CASSLGYQGSYEQFF
>.|TRBV28|once|TRBJ1-3
TGTGCCAGCAGTCCCCCCGGGGGGGTCGGAAACACCATATATTTT
CASSPPGGVGNTIYF
>TRBD1|TRBV3-1/TRBV3-2|.|TRBJ2-1
TGTGCCAGCAGCCAAGACTGGCAGGACAGGAGCTCCTACAATGAGCAGTTCTTC
CASSQDWQDRSSYNEQFF
>.|TRBV30|.|TRBJ1-2
TGTGCCTGGTCTCAAGCCGGGACAAGCTATGGCTACACCTTC
CAWSQAGTSYGYTF
>.|TRBV28|.|TRBJ1-1
TGTGCCAGCAGCCTGCGGGGGCGGACCATGAACACTGAAGCTTTCTTT
CASSLRGRTMNTEAFF
>.|TRBV5-6|once|TRBJ1-4
TGTGCCAGCAGCTTGGGTCTTAGTGAAAAACTGTTTTTT
CASSLGLSEKLFF
>.|TRBV2|once|TRBJ1-1
TGTGCCAGCAGCATTCAGGGTTCTGAAGCTTTCTTT
CASSIQGSEAFF
>.|TRBV3-1/TRBV3-2|.|TRBJ1-2
TGTGCCAGCAGCCAAGAGGCGCGGGGCTACACCTTC
CASSQEARGYTF
>.|TRBV9|.|TRBJ2-6
TGTGCCAGCAGCCCTCACAGCTTCTCTGGGGCCAACGTCCTGACTTTC
CASSPHSFSGANVLTF
>TRBD1|TRBV14|.|TRBJ1-2
TGTGCCAGCAGCCGTCGGATACAGGGGGCTTCTGTTGGCTACACCTTC
CASSRRIQGASVGYTF
>TRBD2|TRBV3-1/TRBV3-2|.|TRBJ2-7
TGTGCCAGCAGTTTTTCGGGGGGCTCCTACGAGCAGTACTTC
CASSFSGGSYEQYF
>.|TRBV12-5|.|TRBJ1-2
TGTGCTAGTGGTTTGGGGCATGGCTACACCTTC
CASGLGHGYTF
>.|TRBV5-1|.|TRBJ1-1
TGCGCCAGCAGCTTGGGGACAGTTCCGAACACTGAAGCTTTCTTT
CASSLGTVPNTEAFF
>TRBD1|TRBV19|once|TRBJ2-7
TGTGCCAGTAGCGGGACAGGGGGAATCGAGCAGTACTTC
CASSGTGGIEQYF
>.|TRBV27|.|TRBJ2-5
TGTGCCAGCAGTTTGAGGGGGTCAGGAGAAAAGACCCAGTACTTC
CASSLRGSGEKTQYF
>.|TRBV2|.|TRBJ1-2
TGTGCCAGCAGTCAGACGCCAGGATATGGCTACACCTTC
CASSQTPGYGYTF
>TRBD1|TRBV28|few|TRBJ1-1
TGTGCCAGCAGCCTATCGACAGGGGCGAACACTGAAGCTTTCTTT
CASSLSTGANTEAFF
>.|TRBV29-1|.|TRBJ1-2
TGCAGCGTTGAGGGGGACACAACCCGTTCCTATGGCTACACCTTC
CSVEGDTTRSYGYTF
>.|TRBV11-2|once|TRBJ1-2
TGTGCCAGCAGCTTAGAGCCGGTTTATTCTATGTCGGGCTACACCTTC
CASSLEPVYSMSGYTF
>.|TRBV5-4|.|TRBJ1-2
TGTGCCAGCAGCGGGAGCGGCGGGGCAGACTATGGCTACACCTTC
CASSGSGGADYGYTF
>.|TRBV7-6|.|TRBJ1-1
TGTGCCAGCAGCACTGGGGGGTCAGGCTCGACTCCGAACACTGAAGCTTTCTTT
CASSTGGSGSTPNTEAFF
>.|TRBV23-1|.|TRBJ1-5
TGCGCCAGCAGTCAATCGGGGACTATTGGACAGACCCCTTGTCGGAATCAGCCCCAGCATTTT
CASSQSGTIGQTPCRNQPQHF
>TRBD1|TRBV28|.|TRBJ2-7
TGTGCCAGCAGCGGCCCCGGACAGGGGGCCCTCGAGCAGTACTTC
CASSGPGQGALEQYF
>TRBD2|TRBV5-1|.|TRBJ2-6
TGCGCCAGCAGCTTGCAGGGAGGGGTCCCCGCTGGGGCCAACGTCCTGACTTTC
CASSLQGGVPAGANVLTF
>TRBD2|TRBV19|.|TRBJ2-7
TGTGCCAGTAGTCTAAGGGGGGAACTAGCGGGGACCTACGAGCAGTACTTC
CASSLRGELAGTYEQYF
>.|TRBV3-1/TRBV3-2|.|TRBJ1-5
TGTGCCAGCAGCCAAGGGCCAGGGCAGCCCCAGCATTTT
CASSQGPGQPQHF
>.|TRBV9|.|TRBJ2-1
TGTGCCAGCAGCGTAGGGGCCTCTTCCCGTGCCTACAATGAGCAGTTCTTC
CASSVGASSRAYNEQFF
>TRBD1|TRBV6-1|.|TRBJ2-7
TGTGCCAGCAGTGAAGTAGGGACAGGGGGCTTTTACGAGCAGTACTTC
CASSEVGTGGFYEQYF
>.|TRBV9|.|TRBJ1-1
TGTGCCAGCAGCCCCCGAGGACTCATCACTGAAGCTTTCTTT
CASSPRGLITEAFF
>.|TRBV28|few|TRBJ1-1
TGTGCCAGCAGTTTTAGAAGCGGTCCGGTTGAAGCTTTCTTT
CASSFRSGPVEAFF
>.|TRBV18|few|TRBJ1-5
TGTGCCAGCTCACCAACCGGAGGGCAGGGCGGTCAGCCCCAGCATTTT
CASSPTGGQGGQPQHF